The 3 T cell receptor beta chains below all came from one sample that was sequenced in a study of blood T cell repertoires in COVID-19. TCRdb's copy holds only in-frame clones and misses some; the assay was immunoSEQ multiplex PCR. Among some 56,000 clones, more than 60% were seen once, and the ten largest hold 15% to 20%. The sequencing input was peripheral blood. The receptors derive from a woman aged 50 to 60 with active or convalescent COVID-19.

CDR3 DNA sequence: TGTGCCAGCAGCCCATATACAGGTACGGGTGAAGCTTTCTTT. Protein: CASSPYTGTGEAFF. The chain couples TRBV3-1 (or the pseudogene TRBV3-2) to TRBJ1-1; weak D call: TRBD1 (5 bases). V was cut by 4 bases and J by 7 bases, with 16 bases left in between. CDR1 and CDR2 (germline): LGHDT, YNNKEL (reference sequence). The CDR3 sequence is 14 residues long.

Note on this clone: The junction shows a germline mismatch at one end, possibly a read error. The chain joins TRBV6-5 to TRBJ2-1, with 7 bases fitting TRBD2. This CDR3 comprises 14 residues. CDR1 and CDR2 from the germline V gene are MNHEY and SVGAGI. This chain's CDR3 is CASRRLAAYNEQFF. In DNA, the CDR3 is TGTGCCAGCAGACGACTAGCCGCCTACAATGAGCAATTCTTC.

The rearrangement links TRBV27 to TRBJ2-1, with 7 bases that match TRBD2. V shed 7 bases, J shed 4 bases, and the junction held 7 bases outside the gene matches. CDR3 length: 14 residues. The germline CDR1 and CDR2 sequences are MNHEY and SMNVEV (reference sequence). This chain's CDR3 is CASTAMGGYNEQFF. The CDR3 DNA reads as TGTGCCAGCACTGCGATGGGGGGGTACAATGAGCAGTTCTTC.